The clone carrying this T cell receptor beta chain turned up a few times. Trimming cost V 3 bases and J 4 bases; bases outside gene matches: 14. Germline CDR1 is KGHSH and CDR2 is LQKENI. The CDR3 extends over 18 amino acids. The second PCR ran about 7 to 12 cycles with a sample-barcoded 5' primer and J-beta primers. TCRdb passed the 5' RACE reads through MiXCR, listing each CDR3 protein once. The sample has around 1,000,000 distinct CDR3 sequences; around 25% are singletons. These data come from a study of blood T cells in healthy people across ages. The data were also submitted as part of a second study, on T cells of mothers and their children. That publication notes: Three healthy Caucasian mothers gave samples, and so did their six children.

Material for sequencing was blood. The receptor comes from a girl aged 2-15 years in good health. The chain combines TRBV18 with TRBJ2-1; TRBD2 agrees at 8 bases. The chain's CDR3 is CASSPGEKETSEYNEQFF. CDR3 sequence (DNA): TGTGCCAGCTCACCCGGAGAGAAAGAGACTAGCGAGTACAATGAGCAGTTCTTC. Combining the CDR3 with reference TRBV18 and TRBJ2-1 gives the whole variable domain NAGVMQNPRHLVRRRGQEARLRCSPMKGHSHVYWYRQLPEEGLKFMVYLQKENIIDESGMPKERFSAEFPKEGPSILRIQQVVRGDSAAYFCASSPGEKETSEYNEQFFGPGTRLTVL.